This entry concerns a single TCR beta chain. Its specific antigen is unknown. Qualities for individual bases were not recorded, and no much larger clone is one base off. The time point label of this sample denotes: baseline before oral tofacitinib. Lesional scalp punch biopsies and peripheral blood were obtained from alopecia areata patients. After PBMCs were isolated by density centrifugation and stained for CD3, CD4 and CD8, a FACSAria was used to sort CD4+ and CD8+ T cells. According to the germline V gene, CDR1 reads SGHRS and CDR2 reads YFSETQ. V loses 1 base at its end and J loses 4 bases; junction bases beyond the gene matches: 3. The CDR3 runs 15 residues from the cysteine to the phenylalanine. The kept DNA is CDR3 alone, 45 bases in frame from the first base. The data are from a study of CD8+ T cells in alopecia areata (dated by TCRdb to about 2018). About the study as a whole: Treated patients were enrolled in an open-label pilot trial of oral tofacitinib, 5 to 10 mg twice daily, for moderate-to-severe alopecia areata. Tofacitinib was administered for 6 to 18 months, and 6 months of follow-up off drug were then conducted to assess delayed response and recurrence. To study T cell clonal expansion in alopecia areata, the researchers applied high-throughput TCRbeta sequencing to both the C3H/HeJ mouse model and human patients. Scalp tissue and sorted CD4+ and CD8+ peripheral blood T cells from patchy and totalis/universalis alopecia areata patients and from healthy controls were covered by human TCRbeta sequencing. Biopsies were taken from tofacitinib-treated patients at baseline and at 4 and 24 weeks of treatment, and a later scalp biopsy was taken in several of the tofacitinib-treated patients. Scalp clonality was compared across normal scalp (n=4), patchy alopecia areata scalp (n=8), and alopecia totalis/universalis scalp (n=8). RNA was obtained with the PAXgene miRNA kit for fixed scalp, the miRNeasy kit for PBMCs, and the RNeasy kit for mouse skin. TCRbeta CDR3 regions were amplified by immunoSEQ multiplex PCR using 35 Vbeta forward and 13 Jbeta reverse primers.

Results and caveats for the whole study, not just this receptor: Resident alphabeta T cells in normal human skin are also sequenced, complicating scalp TCR repertoire analysis, unlike mouse skin dominated by gammadelta T cells. Compared with normal scalp, lesional scalp had higher clonality and more expanded CD8+ clones, particularly in alopecia totalis/universalis, a pattern that suggests antigenic drive. TCR sequences shared between patients were less clear than in mice, possibly partly because of HLA diversity in the patient population.

Libraries were built with the immunoSEQ multiplex PCR assay. For TCR sequencing, RNA was extracted from every sample and reverse transcribed into cDNA to serve as template. SuperScript III was used to make first-strand cDNA, primed with a 2:1 mix of oligo-dT and random hexamers. A synthetic immune receptor repertoire was used to measure amplification bias, and any remaining bias was corrected computationally. The study's processing was this. Raw reads were preprocessed to remove errors, and CDR3 was defined by IMGT conventions from the conserved cysteine to phenylalanine. Clonality was computed by normalizing Shannon entropy by log2 of the number of productive unique TCRs and subtracting the result from 1. Whether scalp clones were CD4 or CD8 was inferred by matching scalp TCRbeta sequences against CD4 and CD8 repertoires sorted from blood. TCRdb carries this immuneACCESS record with in-frame sequences only. Its versions omit some clonotypes, under half of them owing to an unresolved V gene in the studies checked, with the rest unexplained. V, J and clone size reflect that table, while D and trimming were determined from the DNA. This sample holds approximately 180,000 clones; less than 80% were observed only once. The leading ten clones occupy about an eighth of the sample.

The sequences come from CD8+ T cells sorted from blood, collected at week 0. The sequence joins TRBV5-1 to TRBJ2-3, with 10 middle bases fitting TRBD2. The clonotype comes from a human donor with alopecia areata. The CDR3 reads as follows: CASSLSGGAADTQYF. The base sequence is TGCGCCAGCAGCTTGAGCGGGGGGGCTGCAGATACGCAGTATTTT.